The rows below give T cell receptor beta chains drawn from one sample of a study of technical replicates of blood from four donors. Sequenced by immunoSEQ multiplex PCR; TCRdb stores in-frame clones only, minus some. The data contain approximately 85,000 clones, about 91% of them singletons. The sample taken for sequencing was T cells isolated from PBMCs. Receptor source: a human donor in good health. Each CDR3 is given with its conserved first and last residue. The order of the fields is J gene, D gene, clone size, V gene, CDR3 protein, CDR3 DNA. D genes are given only for firm matches. Clone sizes are given selectively: once, few, many, or a class where the clone is expanded.

TRBJ2-1	-	-	TRBV4-1	CASSSGVILRSLKGDEQFF	TGCGCCAGCAGCTCAGGGGTAATTCTCCGGAGTCTTAAGGGAGATGAGCAGTTCTTC
TRBJ2-2	TRBD2	-	TRBV28	CASTAGGWSGELFF	TGTGCCAGCACGGCGGGGGGGTGGTCCGGGGAGCTGTTTTTT
TRBJ2-3	TRBD2	-	TRBV5-1	CASSLGAGAADTQYF	TGCGCCAGCAGCTTGGGGGCGGGAGCGGCGGATACGCAGTATTTT
TRBJ2-7	TRBD1	-	TRBV9	CASGPGDRGVDEQYF	TGTGCCAGCGGCCCGGGGGACAGGGGAGTCGACGAGCAGTACTTC
TRBJ1-1	-	-	TRBV4-1	CASSQAGDTEAFF	TGCGCCAGCAGCCAAGCCGGGGACACTGAAGCTTTCTTT
TRBJ1-1	TRBD1	-	TRBV6-4	CASSAPGTGLNTEAFF	TGTGCCAGCAGTGCCCCCGGGACAGGGCTGAACACTGAAGCTTTCTTT
TRBJ1-4	TRBD1	-	TRBV25-1	CASSQSGGQVFEKLFF	TGTGCCAGCAGTCAGAGCGGTGGACAGGTCTTCGAAAAACTGTTTTTT
TRBJ1-1	-	-	TRBV6-1	CASSETGGTNTEAFF	TGTGCCAGCAGTGAAACGGGGGGGACGAACACTGAAGCTTTCTTT
TRBJ2-2	TRBD2	-	TRBV7-2	CASSFGSGGAGTGELFF	TGTGCCAGCAGCTTTGGTAGCGGGGGGGCCGGTACCGGGGAGCTGTTTTTT
TRBJ1-2	-	-	TRBV7-2	CASSLDRAGADGYTF	TGTGCCAGCAGCTTAGATCGTGCGGGGGCAGATGGCTACACCTTC
TRBJ1-1	TRBD1	-	TRBV20-1	CSAGQGTEAFF	TGCAGTGCTGGACAGGGGACTGAAGCTTTCTTT
TRBJ2-6	-	-	TRBV21-1	CASKKGLVVGAGANVLTF	-
TRBJ1-1	-	-	TRBV4-1	CASSQVVGAQGNTEAFF	TGCGCCAGCAGCCAAGTAGTCGGGGCACAGGGTAACACTGAAGCTTTCTTT
TRBJ2-1	TRBD1	-	TRBV11-3	CASSLGGQGRNEQFF	TGTGCCAGCAGCTTAGGAGGACAGGGGCGGAATGAGCAGTTCTTC
TRBJ1-1	TRBD1	once	TRBV6-6	CASSYGETGEAFF	TGTGCCAGCAGTTACGGGGAGACAGGGGAAGCTTTCTTT
TRBJ2-5	TRBD2	-	TRBV4-1	CASSQSPGGGETQYF	TGCGCCAGCAGCCAAAGTCCGGGAGGGGGGGAGACCCAGTACTTC
TRBJ2-6	-	-	TRBV9	CASSVGGRGANVLTF	TGTGCCAGCAGCGTAGGGGGGCGTGGGGCCAACGTCCTGACTTTC
TRBJ2-2	-	-	TRBV10-3	CAISDPRGTGELFF	TGTGCCATCAGTGACCCTAGAGGGACCGGGGAGCTGTTTTTT
TRBJ2-5	-	-	TRBV7-9	CASSTDRGQETQYF	TGTGCCAGCAGCACCGACAGAGGCCAAGAGACCCAGTACTTC
TRBJ2-6	-	-	TRBV13	CASSFPPGHGFSGANVLTF	TGTGCCAGCAGCTTTCCACCGGGACACGGTTTCTCGGGGGCCAACGTCCTGACTTTC
TRBJ2-1	TRBD1	-	TRBV10-2	CASGWRERKDRGSYNEQFF	TGCGCCAGCGGCTGGCGGGAACGAAAGGACAGGGGCTCCTACAATGAGCAGTTCTTC
TRBJ2-5	TRBD2	-	TRBV4-2	CASSQGGLAGGQETQYF	TGTGCCAGCAGCCAGGGTGGACTAGCGGGAGGGCAAGAGACCCAGTACTTC
TRBJ1-2	TRBD1	-	TRBV19	CASLDRVIGYTF	TGTGCCAGCCTAGACAGGGTAATTGGCTACACCTTC